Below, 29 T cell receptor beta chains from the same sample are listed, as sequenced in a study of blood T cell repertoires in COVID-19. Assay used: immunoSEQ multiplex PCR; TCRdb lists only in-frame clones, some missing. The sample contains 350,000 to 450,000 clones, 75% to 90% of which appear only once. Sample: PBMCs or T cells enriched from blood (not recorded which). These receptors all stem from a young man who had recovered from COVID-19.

CDR3 bases: TGTGCCATCGGGGGACTAGCGGGAAGCGGTGAGCAGTTCTTC. It is translated as CAIGGLAGSGEQFF. V gene TRBV10-3 combines with J gene TRBJ2-1, with TRBD2 matching 13 bases. CDR3 length equals 14 residues. V lost 8 bases and J lost 9; bases outside the gene matches: 7. Germline-derived CDR1 and CDR2 are ENHRY and SYGVKD.

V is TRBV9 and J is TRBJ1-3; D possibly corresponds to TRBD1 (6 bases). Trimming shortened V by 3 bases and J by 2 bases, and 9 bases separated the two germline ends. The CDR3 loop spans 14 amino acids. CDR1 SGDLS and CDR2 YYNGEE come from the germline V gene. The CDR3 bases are TGTGCCAGCAGCGGGACAGTCGCTGGAAACACCATATATTTT. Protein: CASSGTVAGNTIYF. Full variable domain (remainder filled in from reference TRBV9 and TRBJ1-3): DSGVTQTPKHLITATGQRVTLRCSPRSGDLSVYWYQQSLDQGLQFLIQYYNGEERAKGNILERFSAQQFPDLHSELNLSSLELGDSALYFCASSGTVAGNTIYFGEGSWLTVV.

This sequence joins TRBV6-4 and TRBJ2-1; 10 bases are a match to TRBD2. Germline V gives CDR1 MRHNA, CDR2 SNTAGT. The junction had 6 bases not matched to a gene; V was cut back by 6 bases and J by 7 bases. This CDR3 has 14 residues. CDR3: CASRASGSVNEQFF. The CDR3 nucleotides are TGTGCCAGCAGGGCTAGCGGGAGTGTAAATGAGCAGTTCTTC.

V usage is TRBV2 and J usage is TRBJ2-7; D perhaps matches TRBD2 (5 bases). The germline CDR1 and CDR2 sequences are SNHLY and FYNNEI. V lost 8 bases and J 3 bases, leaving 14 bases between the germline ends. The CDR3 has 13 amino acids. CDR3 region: CASRGVFYYEQYF. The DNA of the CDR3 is TGTGCCAGCCGGGGTGTTTTCTACTACGAGCAGTACTTC.

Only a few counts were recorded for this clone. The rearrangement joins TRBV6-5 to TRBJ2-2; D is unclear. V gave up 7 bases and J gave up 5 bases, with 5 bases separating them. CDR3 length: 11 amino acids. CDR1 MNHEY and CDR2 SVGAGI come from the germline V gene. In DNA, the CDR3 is TGTGCCAGCACCATGACCGGGGAGCTGTTTTTT. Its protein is CASTMTGELFF.

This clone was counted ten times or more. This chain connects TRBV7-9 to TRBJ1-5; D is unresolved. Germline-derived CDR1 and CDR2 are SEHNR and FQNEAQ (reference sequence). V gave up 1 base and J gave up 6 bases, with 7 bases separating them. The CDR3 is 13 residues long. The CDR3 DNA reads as TGTGCCAGCAGCTTAGACGGGAGTCAGCCCCAGCATTTT. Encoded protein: CASSLDGSQPQHF.

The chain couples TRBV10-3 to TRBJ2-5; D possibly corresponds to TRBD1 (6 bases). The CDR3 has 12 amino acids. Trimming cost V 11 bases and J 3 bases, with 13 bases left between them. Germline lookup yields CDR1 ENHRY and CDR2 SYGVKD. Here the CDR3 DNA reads TGTGCCTCGAGACCAGGGGAAGAGACCCAGTACTTC. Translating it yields CASRPGEETQYF.

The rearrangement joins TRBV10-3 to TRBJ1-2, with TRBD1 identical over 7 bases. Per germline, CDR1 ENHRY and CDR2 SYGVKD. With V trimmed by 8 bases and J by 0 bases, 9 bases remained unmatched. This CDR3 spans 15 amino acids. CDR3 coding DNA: TGTGCCATCTACCCAGGGGGTAACTCTAACTATGGCTACACCTTC. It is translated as CAIYPGGNSNYGYTF.

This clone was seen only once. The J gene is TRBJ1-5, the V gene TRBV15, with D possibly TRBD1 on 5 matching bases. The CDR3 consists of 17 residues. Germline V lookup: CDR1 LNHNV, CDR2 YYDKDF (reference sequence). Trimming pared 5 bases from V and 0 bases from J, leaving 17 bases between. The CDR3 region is CATSPFPRGTSNQPQHF. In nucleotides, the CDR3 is TGTGCCACCAGCCCCTTTCCCCGGGGGACTAGCAATCAGCCCCAGCATTTT.

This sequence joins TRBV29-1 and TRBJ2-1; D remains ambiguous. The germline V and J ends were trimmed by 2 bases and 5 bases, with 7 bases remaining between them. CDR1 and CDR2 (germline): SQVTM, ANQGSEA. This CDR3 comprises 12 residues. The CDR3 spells CSVELVHNEQFF. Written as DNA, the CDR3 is TGCAGCGTTGAACTAGTACACAATGAGCAGTTCTTC.

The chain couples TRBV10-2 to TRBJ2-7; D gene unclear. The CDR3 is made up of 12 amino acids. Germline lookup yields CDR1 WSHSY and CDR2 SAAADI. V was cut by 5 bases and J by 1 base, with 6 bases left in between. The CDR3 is CASSPTSYEQYF. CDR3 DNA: TGCGCCAGCAGTCCTACTTCCTACGAGCAGTACTTC.

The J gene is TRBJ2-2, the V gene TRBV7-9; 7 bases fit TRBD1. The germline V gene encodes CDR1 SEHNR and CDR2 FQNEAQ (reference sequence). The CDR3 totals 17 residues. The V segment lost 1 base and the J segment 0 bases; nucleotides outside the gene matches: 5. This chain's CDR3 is CASSLGPTGTNTGELFF. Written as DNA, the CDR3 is TGTGCCAGCAGCTTAGGTCCGACAGGGACGAACACCGGGGAGCTGTTTTTT.

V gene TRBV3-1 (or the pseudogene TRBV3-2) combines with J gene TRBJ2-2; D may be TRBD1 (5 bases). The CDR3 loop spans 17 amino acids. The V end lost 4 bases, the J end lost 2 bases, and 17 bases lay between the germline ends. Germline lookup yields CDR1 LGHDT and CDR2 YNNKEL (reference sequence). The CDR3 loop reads CASSLPTTQVNTGELFF. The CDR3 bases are TGTGCCAGCAGCCTTCCCACCACACAGGTTAACACCGGGGAGCTGTTTTTT.

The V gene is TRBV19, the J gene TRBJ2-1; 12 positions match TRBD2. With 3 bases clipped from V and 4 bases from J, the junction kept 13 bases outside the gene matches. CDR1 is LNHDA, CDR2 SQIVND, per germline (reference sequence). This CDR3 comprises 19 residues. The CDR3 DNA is TGTGCCAGTAGTATCCGACTAGCGGGAGAAAACCGGATGTACAATGAGCAGTTCTTC. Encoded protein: CASSIRLAGENRMYNEQFF.

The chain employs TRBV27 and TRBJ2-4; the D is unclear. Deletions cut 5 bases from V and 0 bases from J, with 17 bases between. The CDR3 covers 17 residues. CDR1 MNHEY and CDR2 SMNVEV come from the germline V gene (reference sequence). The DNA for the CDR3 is TGTGCCAGCAGTCCCCGACTGTTGCCCCTAGCCAAAAACATTCAGTACTTC. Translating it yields CASSPRLLPLAKNIQYF.

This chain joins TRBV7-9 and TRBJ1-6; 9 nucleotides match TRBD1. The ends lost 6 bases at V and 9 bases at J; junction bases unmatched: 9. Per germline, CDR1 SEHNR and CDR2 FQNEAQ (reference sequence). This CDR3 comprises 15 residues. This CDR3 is CASRRTGAVSSPLHF. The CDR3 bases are TGTGCCAGCAGACGGACAGGGGCGGTGAGTTCACCCCTCCACTTT.

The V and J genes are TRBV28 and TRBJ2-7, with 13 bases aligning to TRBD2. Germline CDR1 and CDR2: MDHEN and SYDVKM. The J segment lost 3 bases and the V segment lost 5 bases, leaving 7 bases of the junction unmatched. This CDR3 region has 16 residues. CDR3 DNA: TGTGCCAGCAGTCCAACAGGACTAGCGGGAGTCTACGAGCAGTACTTC. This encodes CASSPTGLAGVYEQYF.

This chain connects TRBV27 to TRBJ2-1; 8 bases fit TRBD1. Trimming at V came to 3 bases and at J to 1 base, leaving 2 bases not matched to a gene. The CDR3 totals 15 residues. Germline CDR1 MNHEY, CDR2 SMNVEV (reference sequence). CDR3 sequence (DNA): TGTGCCAGCAGTTTCGACAGGGGTTCCTACAATGAGCAGTTCTTC. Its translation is CASSFDRGSYNEQFF.

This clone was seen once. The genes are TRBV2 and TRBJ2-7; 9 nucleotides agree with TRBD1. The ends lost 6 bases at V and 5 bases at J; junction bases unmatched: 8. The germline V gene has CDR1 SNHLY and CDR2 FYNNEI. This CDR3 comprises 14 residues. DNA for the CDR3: TGTGCCAGCAGGACCCCGGGACAGGGCAACGAGCAGTACTTC. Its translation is CASRTPGQGNEQYF.

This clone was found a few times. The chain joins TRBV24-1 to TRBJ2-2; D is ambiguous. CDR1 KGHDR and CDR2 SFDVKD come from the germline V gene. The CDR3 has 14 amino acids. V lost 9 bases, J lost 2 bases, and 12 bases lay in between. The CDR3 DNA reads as TGTGCCACCGCCCCCGACTCCAACACCGGGGAGCTGTTTTTT. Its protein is CATAPDSNTGELFF.

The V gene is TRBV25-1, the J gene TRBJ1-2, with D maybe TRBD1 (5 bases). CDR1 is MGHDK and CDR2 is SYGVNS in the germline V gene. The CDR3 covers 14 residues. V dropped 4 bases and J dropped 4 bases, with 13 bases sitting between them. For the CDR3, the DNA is TGTGCCAGCAGTGCAACAGGTCAGAGCTATGGCTACACCTTC. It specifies CASSATGQSYGYTF.

The CDR3 DNA reads as TGTGCCAGCACCTATGGAGTGGGGGCCTATGGCTACACCTTC. It yields the protein CASTYGVGAYGYTF. This chain uses TRBV7-2 with TRBJ1-2; the D gene is possibly TRBD1 (6 bases). Deletions cut 7 bases from V and 4 bases from J, with 16 bases between. Per germline, CDR1 SGHTA and CDR2 FQGNSA. The CDR3 length is 14 residues.

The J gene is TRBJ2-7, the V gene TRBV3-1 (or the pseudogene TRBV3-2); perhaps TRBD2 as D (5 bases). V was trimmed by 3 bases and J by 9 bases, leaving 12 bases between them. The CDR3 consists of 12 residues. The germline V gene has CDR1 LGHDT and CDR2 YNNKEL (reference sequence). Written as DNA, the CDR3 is TGTGCCAGCAGCCAGGGGAGCCATTGGCAGTACTTC. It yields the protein CASSQGSHWQYF.

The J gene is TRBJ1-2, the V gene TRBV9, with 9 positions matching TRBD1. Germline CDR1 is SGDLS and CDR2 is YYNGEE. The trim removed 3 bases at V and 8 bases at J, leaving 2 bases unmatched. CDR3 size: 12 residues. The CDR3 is CASSGQGDGYTF. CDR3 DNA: TGTGCCAGCAGCGGACAGGGGGACGGCTACACCTTC.

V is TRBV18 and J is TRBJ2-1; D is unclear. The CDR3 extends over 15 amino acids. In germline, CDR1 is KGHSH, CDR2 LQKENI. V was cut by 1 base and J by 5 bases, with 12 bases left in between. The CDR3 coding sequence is TGTGCCAGCTCACCACTAAACGGGTTCGACAATGAGCAGTTCTTC. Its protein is CASSPLNGFDNEQFF.

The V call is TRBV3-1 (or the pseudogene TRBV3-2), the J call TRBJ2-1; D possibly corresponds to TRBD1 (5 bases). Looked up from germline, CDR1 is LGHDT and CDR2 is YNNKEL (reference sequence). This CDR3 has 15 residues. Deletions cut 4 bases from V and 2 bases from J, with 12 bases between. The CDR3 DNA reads TGTGCCAGCAGCCCACCGACAGTAACCTACAATGAGCAGTTCTTC. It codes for CASSPPTVTYNEQFF.

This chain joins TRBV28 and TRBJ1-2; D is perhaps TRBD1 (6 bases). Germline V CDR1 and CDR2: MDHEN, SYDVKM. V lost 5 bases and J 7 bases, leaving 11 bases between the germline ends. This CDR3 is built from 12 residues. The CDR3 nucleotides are TGTGCCAGCAGTACTACAGGGATTGGCTACACCTTC. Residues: CASSTTGIGYTF.

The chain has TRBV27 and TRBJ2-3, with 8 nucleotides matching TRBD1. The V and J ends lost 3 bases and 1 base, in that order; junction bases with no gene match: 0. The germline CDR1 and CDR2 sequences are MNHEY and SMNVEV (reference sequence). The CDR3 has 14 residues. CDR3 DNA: TGTGCCAGCAGTTTGACAGGGGGCACAGATACGCAGTATTTT. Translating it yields CASSLTGGTDTQYF.

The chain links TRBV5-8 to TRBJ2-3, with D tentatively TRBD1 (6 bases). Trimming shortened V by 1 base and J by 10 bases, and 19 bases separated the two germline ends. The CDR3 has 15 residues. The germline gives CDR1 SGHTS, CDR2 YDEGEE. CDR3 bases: TGTGCCAGCAGCTTGCGGACAGCCAACCAAGGGGCGCAGTATTTT. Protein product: CASSLRTANQGAQYF.